Listed below are T cell receptor beta chains from one sample, sequenced in a study of blood T cell repertoires in COVID-19. Data came from immunoSEQ multiplex PCR; TCRdb stores just in-frame clones and leaves some out. The data contain about 310,000 clones, about 90% of them singletons. The sequenced sample consisted of PBMCs or T cells enriched from blood (not recorded which). These receptor sequences come from a woman aged 25-40 years who had recovered from COVID-19. CDR3s include the opening cysteine and the closing phenylalanine or tryptophan. The order of the fields is V gene, clone size, D gene, J gene, CDR3 DNA, CDR3 protein. A D gene is named only where the DNA matches it firmly. Size is omitted from some rows. Given values are once, few, many or a class for expanded clones.

V: TRBV5-6; size: -; D: TRBD2; J: TRBJ2-5; DNA: TGTGCCAGCAACGACGGGAGGGTCTGGGAGACCCAGTACTTC; CDR3: CASNDGRVWETQYF
V: TRBV28; size: -; D: TRBD1; J: TRBJ1-2; DNA: TGTGCCAGCAGTCTCACCCCGATACAGGGGCAAAATGGCTACACCTTC; CDR3: CASSLTPIQGQNGYTF
V: TRBV28; size: -; D: -; J: TRBJ1-6; DNA: TGTGCCAGCAGTCGGTCCAATTCACCCCTCCACTTT; CDR3: CASSRSNSPLHF
V: TRBV5-1; size: -; D: -; J: TRBJ1-4; DNA: TGCGCCAGCAGCCTCCGGATCGGCGAGGATGAAAAACTGTTTTTT; CDR3: CASSLRIGEDEKLFF
V: TRBV4-1; size: -; D: -; J: TRBJ2-4; DNA: TGCGCCAGCAGCCAAGCGGGGACTCCAGCCAAAAACATTCAGTACTTC; CDR3: CASSQAGTPAKNIQYF
V: TRBV24-1; size: -; D: TRBD1; J: TRBJ1-4; DNA: TGTGCCACCAGTGCTCAGGGGGCCGTGAGTGAAAAACTGTTTTTT; CDR3: CATSAQGAVSEKLFF
V: TRBV5-1; size: -; D: -; J: TRBJ2-1; DNA: TGCGCCAGCAGCTGGGGGACACCGACCTACAATGAGCAGTTCTTC; CDR3: CASSWGTPTYNEQFF
V: TRBV27; size: -; D: -; J: TRBJ1-1; DNA: TGTGCCAGCAGTTTATTACAGGGCATGACTGAAGCTTTCTTT; CDR3: CASSLLQGMTEAFF
V: TRBV5-1; size: -; D: -; J: TRBJ2-7; DNA: TGCGCCAGCAGCTTGGGACAGTTGTACGAGCAGTACTTC; CDR3: CASSLGQLYEQYF
V: TRBV29-1; size: -; D: -; J: TRBJ2-1; DNA: TGCAGCGTTGAAATTCTTGGGGGCCCAAGGCGGTTCTTC; CDR3: CSVEILGGPRRFF
V: TRBV5-1; size: -; D: -; J: TRBJ2-3; DNA: TGCGCCAGCTGCCCTAATAATAGAGTAAGCACAGATACGCAGTATTTT; CDR3: CASCPNNRVSTDTQYF
V: TRBV7-9; size: once; D: -; J: TRBJ2-7; DNA: TGTGCCAGCAGCGAAACGCAGGGGTCGCTCTACGAGCAGTACTTC; CDR3: CASSETQGSLYEQYF
V: TRBV5-3; size: -; D: TRBD2; J: TRBJ2-2; DNA: TGTGCCAGAAGCCATCACATAGCGGGGAAGAACACCGGGGAGCTGTTTTTT; CDR3: CARSHHIAGKNTGELFF
V: TRBV7-6; size: few; D: TRBD2; J: TRBJ2-7; DNA: TGTGCCAGCAGCTTATTTCTAGCGGGAGTCTCCTACGAGCAGTACTTC; CDR3: CASSLFLAGVSYEQYF
V: TRBV4-2; size: -; D: -; J: TRBJ1-1; DNA: TGTGCCAGCTTGCTCGATAGGAGAGCCACTGAAGCTTTCTTT; CDR3: CASLLDRRATEAFF
V: TRBV13; size: -; D: -; J: TRBJ1-3; DNA: TGTGCCAGCAGCTCCCTATCTAACTCTGGAAACACCATATATTTT; CDR3: CASSSLSNSGNTIYF
V: TRBV5-1; size: -; D: TRBD2; J: TRBJ2-1; DNA: TGCGCCAGCAGCTCCCCCATGGGACTAGCCGGTTCCGGAGTCGGGCAGTTCTTC; CDR3: CASSSPMGLAGSGVGQFF
V: TRBV7-2; size: -; D: TRBD2; J: TRBJ2-2; DNA: TGTGCCAGCAGCACCACTAGCGGGAGGCCCACCGGGGAGCTGTTTTTT; CDR3: CASSTTSGRPTGELFF
V: TRBV3-1/TRBV3-2; size: -; D: TRBD1; J: TRBJ1-1; DNA: TGTGCCAGCAGCCAGATCGGGACAGGGAGGAGTGAAGCTTTCTTT; CDR3: CASSQIGTGRSEAFF
V: TRBV7-9; size: -; D: -; J: TRBJ2-7; DNA: TGTGCCAGCAGCTTAGCCGGAGCCTACGAGCAGTACTTC; CDR3: CASSLAGAYEQYF
V: TRBV5-1; size: -; D: -; J: TRBJ2-1; DNA: TGCGCCAGCAGCTCCTCGACAAACTACAATGAGCAGTTCTTC; CDR3: CASSSSTNYNEQFF
V: TRBV2; size: -; D: -; J: TRBJ2-7; DNA: TGTGCCAGCAGGCGGGACGGCTCCTACGAGCAGTACTTC; CDR3: CASRRDGSYEQYF
V: TRBV4-1; size: -; D: TRBD1; J: TRBJ2-7; DNA: TGCGCCAGCGGAAGGGGGACAGGGTCCTACGAGCAGTACTTC; CDR3: CASGRGTGSYEQYF
V: TRBV11-2; size: -; D: TRBD1; J: TRBJ1-6; DNA: TGTGCCAGTACCTCAGGGGGCGGCTCCTATAATTCACCCCTCCACTTT; CDR3: CASTSGGGSYNSPLHF
V: TRBV6-1; size: few; D: TRBD1; J: TRBJ1-1; DNA: TGTGCCAGCAGTGAGACAACAGGGGGCATAACTGAAGCTTTCTTT; CDR3: CASSETTGGITEAFF
V: TRBV2; size: -; D: TRBD2; J: TRBJ2-2; DNA: TGTGGTACCGGGAGGAGGAACACCGGGGAGCTGTTTTTT; CDR3: CGTGRRNTGELFF
V: TRBV24-1; size: once; D: TRBD2; J: TRBJ2-2; DNA: TGTGCCACCAGTGATGCCCGCGGCGGGGGTATTGTAAACACCGGGGAGCTGTTTTTT; CDR3: CATSDARGGGIVNTGELFF
V: TRBV3-1/TRBV3-2; size: -; D: -; J: TRBJ2-1; DNA: TGTGCCAGCAGCCAGGCTAACAGGAATGAGCAGTTCTTC; CDR3: CASSQANRNEQFF
V: TRBV27; size: -; D: TRBD2; J: TRBJ2-3; DNA: TGTGCCAGCAGTCCACAGGTCCCCTGGACTAGCGGGGGGGGAGATACGCAGTATTTT; CDR3: CASSPQVPWTSGGGDTQYF
V: TRBV7-9; size: -; D: -; J: TRBJ1-2; DNA: TGTGCCAGCAGCTTAGAGGGGATCGGCTATGGCTACACCTTC; CDR3: CASSLEGIGYGYTF
V: TRBV19; size: once; D: TRBD1; J: TRBJ1-2; DNA: TGTGCCAGTAGACCGGACAGGGCAACTAACTATGGCTACACCTTC; CDR3: CASRPDRATNYGYTF
V: TRBV3-1/TRBV3-2; size: once; D: -; J: TRBJ1-1; DNA: TGTGCCAGCAGCCCGCAATGGGGGGACACTGAAGCTTTCTTT; CDR3: CASSPQWGDTEAFF
V: TRBV4-3; size: -; D: TRBD1; J: TRBJ2-1; DNA: TGCGCCAGCAGCCCCGGGACAGGGTTTTACAATGAGCAGTTCTTC; CDR3: CASSPGTGFYNEQFF
V: TRBV27; size: -; D: TRBD2; J: TRBJ2-1; DNA: TGTGCCAGCAGGCGACTAGCGGGAACCATTAATGAGCAGTTCTTC; CDR3: CASRRLAGTINEQFF
V: TRBV6-6; size: -; D: TRBD2; J: TRBJ2-7; DNA: TGTGCCAGCAGACCCGGGACTAGCGGGGCCTACGAGCAGTACTTC; CDR3: CASRPGTSGAYEQYF
V: TRBV4-1; size: -; D: TRBD2; J: TRBJ2-3; DNA: TGCGCCAGCAGCCAAGGTGGCAGCGGGAGGGCTTATACGCAGTATTTT; CDR3: CASSQGGSGRAYTQYF
V: TRBV19; size: -; D: -; J: TRBJ1-4; DNA: TGTGCCAGTAGAAATACTCCAGGTTCAACTAATGAAAAACTGTTTTTT; CDR3: CASRNTPGSTNEKLFF
V: TRBV27; size: -; D: TRBD1; J: TRBJ2-5; DNA: TGTGCCAGCAGTTTCTACGGACAGGGAGAGACCCAGTACTTC; CDR3: CASSFYGQGETQYF
V: TRBV9; size: -; D: -; J: TRBJ2-3; DNA: TGTGCCAGCAGCACATGGGACACGGACACAGATACGCAGTATTTT; CDR3: CASSTWDTDTDTQYF
V: TRBV7-9; size: -; D: TRBD2; J: TRBJ2-7; DNA: TGTGCCAGCAGCTTAGGGGCCGGGACTAGCGGGTACGAGCAGTACTTC; CDR3: CASSLGAGTSGYEQYF
V: TRBV5-1; size: -; D: TRBD1; J: TRBJ1-2; DNA: TGCGCCAGCAGCTCAACCCTGGACAGGTTATATGGCTACACCTTC; CDR3: CASSSTLDRLYGYTF
V: TRBV5-1; size: -; D: TRBD2; J: TRBJ2-1; DNA: TGCGCCAGCAGCTTGGGACTAGCGGGAGTCAATGAGCAGTTCTTC; CDR3: CASSLGLAGVNEQFF
V: TRBV7-9; size: -; D: -; J: TRBJ1-2; DNA: TGTGCCAGCAGCCCTAAAACGGGGTACTATGGCTACACCTTC; CDR3: CASSPKTGYYGYTF
V: TRBV28; size: -; D: -; J: TRBJ1-5; DNA: TGTGCCAGCAGTCATTATCGTCGGAGATCCAATCAGCCCCAGCATTTT; CDR3: CASSHYRRRSNQPQHF
V: TRBV4-3; size: -; D: TRBD1; J: TRBJ1-6; DNA: TGCGCCAGCAGCCAAGATCGACAGGGGGGAAATTCACCCCTCCACTTT; CDR3: CASSQDRQGGNSPLHF
V: TRBV7-8; size: -; D: TRBD1; J: TRBJ1-1; DNA: TGTGCCAGCAGCTCGGACAGGGCCGGGAAGGCTGAAGCTTTCTTT; CDR3: CASSSDRAGKAEAFF
V: TRBV27; size: -; D: -; J: TRBJ2-6; DNA: TGTGCCAGCAGCCGCGGATTGAACGGGGCCAACGTCCTGACTTTC; CDR3: CASSRGLNGANVLTF
V: TRBV7-2; size: -; D: -; J: TRBJ1-5; DNA: TGTGCCAGCAGCCCCCAGGGTTCTAGCAATCAGCCCCAGCATTTT; CDR3: CASSPQGSSNQPQHF
V: TRBV7-3; size: once; D: TRBD2; J: TRBJ2-3; DNA: TGTGCCAGCAGCTCCACCGGGGGTAGCGGGAGAACAGATACGCAGTATTTT; CDR3: CASSSTGGSGRTDTQYF
V: TRBV9; size: -; D: TRBD2; J: TRBJ2-5; DNA: TGTGCCAGCAGCGTAGAGGCTAGCGGGCCTCAAGAGACCCAGTACTTC; CDR3: CASSVEASGPQETQYF
V: TRBV10-3; size: -; D: TRBD1; J: TRBJ2-7; DNA: TGTGCCATCAGCAGCCGGGACAGAGCCTACGAGCAGTACTTC; CDR3: CAISSRDRAYEQYF
V: TRBV18; size: -; D: -; J: TRBJ1-6; DNA: TGTGCCAGCTCACCTCTGGGCAGGGGTGGATCACCCCTCCACTTT; CDR3: CASSPLGRGGSPLHF
V: TRBV19; size: -; D: TRBD2; J: TRBJ2-1; DNA: TGTGCCAGTAGTGGGCTAGCGGGAGTCAACAATGAGCAGTTCTTC; CDR3: CASSGLAGVNNEQFF
V: TRBV3-1/TRBV3-2; size: -; D: TRBD1; J: TRBJ1-6; DNA: TGTGCCAGCAGCCAAAGGACAGGGACGGATTCACCCCTCCACTTT; CDR3: CASSQRTGTDSPLHF
V: TRBV28; size: -; D: -; J: TRBJ2-7; DNA: TGTGCCAGCATTCCTTTGGGCCAGGGCCCAAGCTCCTACGAGCAGTACTTC; CDR3: CASIPLGQGPSSYEQYF
V: TRBV12-3/TRBV12-4; size: -; D: TRBD2; J: TRBJ2-1; DNA: TGTGCCAGCAGACTAGCGGACAATGAGCAGTTCTTC; CDR3: CASRLADNEQFF
V: TRBV27; size: -; D: TRBD2; J: TRBJ2-1; DNA: TGTGCCAGCAGTTTAATGAAGCCGGGACTAGCGGGAGTTCCCCGGTCGTTCTTC; CDR3: CASSLMKPGLAGVPRSFF